This T cell receptor (beta chain) was profiled in a study of T cells in women clearing cervical HPV infection. In the study overall: Blood came at first lesion visit for cases, post-clearance for controls. Study-level points and caveats: Controls had more TRBV6-7 (around 0.15%) than cases (around 0.11%).

This CDR3 region has 15 residues. Germline-derived CDR1 and CDR2 are SGHTA and FQGTGA. Trimming stripped 2 bases from V and 4 bases from J, with 13 bases between. Clones were sequenced by immunoSEQ multiplex PCR, and TCRdb holds only the in-frame ones, with some missing. This table lists some 39,000 clones. Dot-blot hybridization genotyped cervical HPV amplified with MY09/MY11 PCR. Comment on this clone: The antigen is unknown. Sequencing ends 3 residues short of the CDR3 end; the germline J gene provides the rest.

What was sequenced was blood buffy coat. This sequence was found in a woman aged 18-70 years with a cervical HPV16 infection that either progressed to CIN3+ or cleared (not recorded which). The chain combines TRBV7-3 with TRBJ2-3; D is perhaps TRBD1 (6 bases). CDR3 in amino acids: CASSLASWGPDTQYF. The CDR3 bases that were read are TGTGCCAGCAGCTTAGCTAGCTGGGGGCCAGATACG. Full variable domain (outside the CDR3, taken from reference TRBV7-3 and TRBJ2-3): GAGVSQTPSNKVTEKGKYVELRCDPISGHTALYWYRQSLGQGPEFLIYFQGTGAADDSGLPNDRFFAVRPEGSVSTLKIQRTERGDSAVYLCASSLASWGPDTQYFGPGTRLTVL.